This is a list of T cell receptor beta chains from one sample in a study of blood T cell repertoires in COVID-19. The protocol was immunoSEQ multiplex PCR, while the TCRdb copy is restricted to in-frame clones and leaves out a portion. The data contain about 150,000 clones, approximately 85% of them singletons. The specimen sequenced was peripheral blood. The receptors shown here come from a man in his sixties with COVID-19, enrolled during active disease. CDR3s include the opening cysteine and the closing phenylalanine or tryptophan. The order of the fields is V gene, CDR3 protein.

>TRBV7-3
CASSLHDRDSGNTIYF
>TRBV10-3
CAIGTILFGPDNSGNTIYF
>TRBV3-1/TRBV3-2
CASSLSTGYEQYF
>TRBV18
CASSSADRSTDTQYF
>TRBV13
CASSSINYGYTF
>TRBV5-4
CASSLQTGGGETQYF
>TRBV6-5
CASSSWSQQTQYF
>TRBV5-6
CASSSGDSYEQYF
>TRBV2
CASKAGDYSNQPQHF
>TRBV7-9
CASSLGTGREQAFF
>TRBV28
CASGRGGFSPLHF
>TRBV7-6
CASSLVGGGQYNEQFF
>TRBV7-6
CASSLGGFSTDTQYF
>TRBV5-1
CASSPFTDSPGNTIYF
>TRBV3-1/TRBV3-2
CASSQESGREGSYNEQFF
>TRBV9
CASSANDRVGNTIYF